This section outlines one T cell receptor (beta chain) sequence together with its context. Amplification of TCR beta CDR3 regions used RNA as the template. HTBI primers drove first-round RT-PCR of the TCR CDR3. One entry per CDR3 protein results from TCRdb running MiXCR on the multiplex PCR reads. The data hold about 640,000 distinct CDR3 sequences, with around 20% observed a single time. This entry belongs to a study of T cells in Graves' hyperthyroidism and ophthalmopathy. V was shortened by 7 bases and J by 1 base, with 4 bases between the two germline ends. The CDR3 has 10 amino acids. Germline lookup yields CDR1 SQVTM and CDR2 ANQGSEA.

The V gene is TRBV29-1, the J gene TRBJ1-1; no definite D call. The sequence came from a young man with Graves' ophthalmopathy. Sample: blood. As DNA, the CDR3 is TGCAGCGGAACGAACACTGAAGCTTTCTTT. This sequence encodes CSGTNTEAFF.